The 19 T cell receptor beta chains in this list originate from one sample, sequenced in a study of glioma-infiltrating T cells after dendritic cell vaccination. Time point described: after dendritic cell vaccination, including at tumor progression/relapse. Profiled with immunoSEQ multiplex PCR; TCRdb holds only in-frame clones, not every one. The sample includes around 87,000 clones, around four fifths of them seen just once. Specimen: blood, collected after dendritic cell vaccination. The receptor set was obtained from a human donor with glioblastoma.

This chain uses TRBV7-7 with TRBJ2-1; 8 nucleotides line up with TRBD1. The CDR3 length is 13 residues. V was clipped by 1 base and J by 7 bases; unmatched bases: 0. Germline V gene sequence: CDR1 SSHAT, CDR2 FNYEAQ (reference sequence). The DNA for the CDR3 is TGTGCCAGCAGCTTAGACAGGGGGAATGAGCAGTTCTTC. It encodes CASSLDRGNEQFF.

The gene calls are TRBV5-4 and TRBJ1-2; no reliable D call. The V gene lost 0 bases and the J gene lost 4 bases, with 13 bases spanning the gap. CDR1 is SGHNT, CDR2 YYREEE, per germline (reference sequence). The CDR3 is made up of 15 amino acids. The DNA for the CDR3 is TGTGCCAGCAGCTTGGCTGGGGTTGGGAGCTATGGCTACACCTTC. Amino acid sequence: CASSLAGVGSYGYTF.

The V gene is TRBV18, the J gene TRBJ2-3, with 8 bases that match TRBD2. The ends lost 6 bases at V and 7 bases at J; junction bases unmatched: 12. CDR3 length: 15 amino acids. From germline, CDR1 is KGHSH and CDR2 LQKENI. CDR3 loop: CASSPTSERRYTQYF. For the CDR3, the DNA is TGTGCCAGCTCCCCGACTAGCGAACGGAGGTATACGCAGTATTTT.

The chain carries TRBV7-3 and TRBJ2-3, with TRBD1 identical over 8 bases. CDR3 size: 15 residues. The germline CDR1 and CDR2 sequences are SGHTA and FQGTGA. V was clipped by 6 bases and J by 1 base; unmatched bases: 6. The CDR3 region is CASSLTGVGTDTQYF. The CDR3 nucleotides are TGTGCCAGCAGTTTGACAGGGGTCGGCACAGATACGCAGTATTTT.

This chain links TRBV29-1 with TRBJ2-7; D is perhaps TRBD1 (5 bases). The CDR3 covers 14 residues. The V end lost 4 bases, the J end lost 2 bases, and 15 bases lay between the germline ends. Germline lookup yields CDR1 SQVTM and CDR2 ANQGSEA. DNA for the CDR3: TGCAGCGTTGGGGCTAGGACACCTCCCTACGAGCAGTACTTC. Encoded protein: CSVGARTPPYEQYF.

The chain recombines TRBV30 with TRBJ1-6; the D gene is possibly TRBD1 (6 bases). Germline CDR1 and CDR2: GTSNPN and SVGIG (reference sequence). The CDR3 has 13 residues. V lost 2 bases, J lost 8 bases, and 10 bases lay in between. The CDR3 loop reads CAWSRQGYSPLHF. The CDR3 bases are TGTGCCTGGAGTAGGCAGGGGTATTCACCCCTCCACTTT. The whole variable domain, filled in from reference TRBV30 and TRBJ1-6, reads SQTIHQWPATLVQPVGSPLSLECTVEGTSNPNLYWYRQAAGRGLQLLFYSVGIGQISSEVPQNLSASRPQDRQFILSSKKLLLSDSGFYLCAWSRQGYSPLHFGNGTRLTVT.

The chain joins TRBV9 to TRBJ1-2; 7 nucleotides line up with TRBD1. With 3 bases clipped from V and 2 bases from J, the junction kept 4 bases outside the gene matches. This CDR3 comprises 14 residues. Germline assignment: CDR1 SGDLS and CDR2 YYNGEE. The CDR3 bases are TGTGCCAGCAGCGCCCGACAGGGAAACTATGGCTACACCTTC. Translated, it gives CASSARQGNYGYTF.

This chain connects TRBV5-4 to TRBJ2-1, with 9 positions matching TRBD1. V lost 4 bases, J lost 5 bases, and 7 bases stayed unmatched. Germline assignment: CDR1 SGHNT and CDR2 YYREEE (reference sequence). CDR3 length equals 15 residues. The chain's CDR3 is CASSDRDRADNEQFF. In DNA, the CDR3 is TGTGCCAGCAGCGACCGGGACAGGGCGGACAATGAGCAGTTCTTC. Using reference TRBV5-4 and TRBJ2-1 for the parts outside the CDR3, the full variable domain is ETGVTQSPTHLIKTRGQQVTLRCSSQSGHNTVSWYQQALGQGPQFIFQYYREEENGRGNFPPRFSGLQFPNYSSELNVNALELDDSALYLCASSDRDRADNEQFFGPGTRLTVL.

This clone was observed a single time. The chain recombines TRBV11-2 with TRBJ2-7; the D gene is possibly TRBD1 (7 bases). The CDR3 length is 16 residues. Between the trimmed V and J ends, which lost 5 bases and 7 bases, there was a span of 24 bases. Per germline, CDR1 SGHAT and CDR2 FQNNGV. CDR3 in amino acids: CASSQEGAAGSVEQYF. CDR3 sequence (DNA): TGTGCCAGCAGCCAGGAGGGGGCGGCGGGGTCTGTGGAGCAGTACTTC.

CDR3 sequence: CASSAGQGHQPQHF. The CDR3 nucleotides read TGTGCCAGCAGTGCCGGACAGGGTCATCAGCCCCAGCATTTT. The chain has TRBV27 and TRBJ1-5; 8 bases align to TRBD1. Germline lookup yields CDR1 MNHEY and CDR2 SMNVEV (reference sequence). With 5 bases clipped from V and 5 bases from J, the junction kept 5 bases outside the gene matches. This CDR3 is built from 14 residues.

The rearrangement uses TRBV7-9 and TRBJ1-1, with D maybe TRBD1 (6 bases). Trimming stripped 5 bases from V and 5 bases from J, with 9 bases between. This CDR3 is 12 amino acids long. CDR1 SEHNR and CDR2 FQNEAQ come from the germline V gene (reference sequence). CDR3: CASSGTGTEAFF. CDR3 DNA: TGTGCCAGCAGCGGAACAGGGACTGAAGCTTTCTTT.

The sample holds a few counts of this clone. The chain uses TRBV6-1 and TRBJ1-2; 8 nucleotides line up with TRBD1. The CDR3 is made up of 16 amino acids. V shed 0 bases, J shed 5 bases, and the junction held 8 bases outside the gene matches. The germline gives CDR1 MNHNS, CDR2 SASEGT. The chain's CDR3 is CASSEAQGQVGYGYTF. CDR3 bases: TGTGCCAGCAGTGAAGCCCAGGGACAGGTCGGTTATGGCTACACCTTC.

The gene calls are TRBV7-9 and TRBJ2-1; D may be TRBD2 (6 bases). Trimming stripped 1 base from V and 6 bases from J, with 10 bases between. CDR1 and CDR2 (germline): SEHNR, FQNEAQ (reference sequence). This CDR3 has 14 amino acids. CDR3 sequence (DNA): TGTGCCAGCAGCTTAGGGGGGGAGGTCAATGAGCAGTTCTTC. Its protein product is CASSLGGEVNEQFF.

This clone was counted between two and nine times. The rearrangement links TRBV7-2 to TRBJ1-6; the D gene is possibly TRBD1 (6 bases). The V end lost 5 bases, the J end lost 7 bases, and 15 bases lay between the germline ends. Germline CDR1 is SGHTA and CDR2 is FQGNSA. The CDR3 totals 15 residues. In DNA, the CDR3 is TGTGCCAGCAGCCCGCAGGGGCAGGGCAATTCACCCCTCCACTTT. Its translation is CASSPQGQGNSPLHF.

The chain couples TRBV5-6 to TRBJ2-3, with 13 bases that match TRBD2. The V gene end was trimmed by 2 bases and the J gene end by 5 bases; junction bases not matched to a gene: 5. Germline V gene lookup returns CDR1 SGHDT and CDR2 YYEEEE. This CDR3 spans 16 amino acids. For the CDR3, the DNA is TGTGCCAGCAGCTTCGGAACTAGCGGGGGGGGAGATACGCAGTATTTT. It yields the protein CASSFGTSGGGDTQYF.

This sequence joins TRBV5-1 and TRBJ2-2, with D possibly being TRBD1 (5 bases). Germline CDR1 is SGHRS and CDR2 is YFSETQ. The CDR3 loop spans 13 amino acids. V was cut by 7 bases and J by 4 bases, with 11 bases left in between. The CDR3 DNA reads as TGCGCCAGCGCAGGACAACTCACCGGGGAGCTGTTTTTT. This sequence encodes CASAGQLTGELFF. Together with reference TRBV5-1 and TRBJ2-2, the CDR3 gives the full variable domain: KAGVTQTPRYLIKTRGQQVTLSCSPISGHRSVSWYQQTPGQGLQFLFEYFSETQRNKGNFPGRFSGRQFSNSRSEMNVSTLELGDSALYLCASAGQLTGELFFGEGSRLTVL.

The CDR3 DNA follows: TGTGCGTGGGGCGAGAACACTGAAGCTTTCTTT. Amino acid sequence: CAWGENTEAFF. The gene calls are TRBV7-9 and TRBJ1-1; weak D call: TRBD1 (5 bases). Germline CDR1 SEHNR, CDR2 FQNEAQ (reference sequence). The CDR3 contains 11 residues.

The V gene is TRBV2, the J gene TRBJ1-5; tentatively, D is TRBD1 (5 bases). Between the trimmed V and J ends, which lost 3 bases and 6 bases, there was a span of 12 bases. Germline-derived CDR1 and CDR2 are SNHLY and FYNNEI. This CDR3 spans 14 amino acids. The CDR3: CASSEGREGQPQHF. The DNA of the CDR3 is TGTGCCAGCAGTGAGGGCAGGGAGGGTCAGCCCCAGCATTTT.

The chain combines TRBV25-1 with TRBJ2-7, with D possibly TRBD1 on 6 matching bases. The CDR3 spans 14 residues. Germline CDR1 and CDR2: MGHDK and SYGVNS. Trimming stripped 1 base from V and 3 bases from J, with 10 bases between. This CDR3 reads CASSESGTLYEQYF. In DNA, the CDR3 is TGTGCCAGCAGTGAATCCGGGACACTCTACGAGCAGTACTTC.